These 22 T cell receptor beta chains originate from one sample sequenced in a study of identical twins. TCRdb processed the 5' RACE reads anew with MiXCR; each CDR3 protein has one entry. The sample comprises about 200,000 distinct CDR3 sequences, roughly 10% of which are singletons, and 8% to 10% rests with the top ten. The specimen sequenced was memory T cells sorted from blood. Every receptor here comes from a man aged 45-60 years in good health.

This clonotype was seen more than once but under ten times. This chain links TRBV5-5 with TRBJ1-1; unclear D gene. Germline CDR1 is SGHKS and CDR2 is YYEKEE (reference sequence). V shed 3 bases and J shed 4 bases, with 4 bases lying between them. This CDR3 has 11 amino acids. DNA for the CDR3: TGTGCCAGCAGCTCGCCCACTGAAGCTTTCTTT. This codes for CASSSPTEAFF.

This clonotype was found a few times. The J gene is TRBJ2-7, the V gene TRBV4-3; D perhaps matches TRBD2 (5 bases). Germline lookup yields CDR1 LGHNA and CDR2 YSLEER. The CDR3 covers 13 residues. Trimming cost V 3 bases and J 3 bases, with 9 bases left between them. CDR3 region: CASSHNAGYEQYF. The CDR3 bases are TGCGCCAGCAGCCACAATGCGGGCTACGAGCAGTACTTC.

CDR3 DNA: TGCGCCAGCAGCCCCGGCCCAGCGGAACACGAGCAGTACTTC. It translates to CASSPGPAEHEQYF. V usage is TRBV5-1 and J usage is TRBJ2-7; weak D call: TRBD2 (5 bases). There are 14 residues in the CDR3. Looked up from germline, CDR1 is SGHRS and CDR2 is YFSETQ. V was clipped by 4 bases and J by 5 bases, with 16 bases between them.

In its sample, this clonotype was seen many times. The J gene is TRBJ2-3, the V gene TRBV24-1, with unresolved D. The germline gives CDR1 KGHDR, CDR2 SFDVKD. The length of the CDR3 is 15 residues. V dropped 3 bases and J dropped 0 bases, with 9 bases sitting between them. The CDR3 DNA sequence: TGTGCCACCAGTGATACGGGTGGGAGCACAGATACGCAGTATTTT. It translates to CATSDTGGSTDTQYF.

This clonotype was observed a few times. The CDR3 DNA follows: TGTGCCAGCAGCACCTGGGGGTCTGGGGCCAACGTCCTGACTTTC. Its protein is CASSTWGSGANVLTF. V usage is TRBV7-2 and J usage is TRBJ2-6; D tentatively fits TRBD1 or TRBD2 (5 bases each). The CDR3 totals 15 residues. V was cut by 5 bases and J by 1 base, with 9 bases left in between. Per the germline V gene, CDR1 is SGHTA and CDR2 is FQGNSA.

This CDR3 is CSARDPVAGNQPQHF. CDR3 bases: TGCAGTGCTAGAGATCCCGTGGCGGGCAATCAGCCCCAGCATTTT. The rearrangement links TRBV20-1 to TRBJ1-5; D not resolved. The V gene lost 0 bases and the J gene lost 2 bases, with 11 bases spanning the gap. From germline, CDR1 is DFQATT and CDR2 SNEGSKA (reference sequence). This CDR3 is built from 15 residues.

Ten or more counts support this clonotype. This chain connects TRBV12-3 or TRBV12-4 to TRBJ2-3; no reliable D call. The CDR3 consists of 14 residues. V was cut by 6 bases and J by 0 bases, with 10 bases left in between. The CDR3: CASSWVASTDTQYF. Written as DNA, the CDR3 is TGTGCCAGCAGCTGGGTAGCTAGCACAGATACGCAGTATTTT.

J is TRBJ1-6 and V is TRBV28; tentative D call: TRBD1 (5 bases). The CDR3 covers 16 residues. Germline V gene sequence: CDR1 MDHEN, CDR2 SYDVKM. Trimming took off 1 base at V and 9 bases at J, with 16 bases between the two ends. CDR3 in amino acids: CASSLSLGRGGSPLHF. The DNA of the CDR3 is TGTGCCAGCAGTTTATCGTTGGGACGGGGGGGTTCACCCCTCCACTTT.

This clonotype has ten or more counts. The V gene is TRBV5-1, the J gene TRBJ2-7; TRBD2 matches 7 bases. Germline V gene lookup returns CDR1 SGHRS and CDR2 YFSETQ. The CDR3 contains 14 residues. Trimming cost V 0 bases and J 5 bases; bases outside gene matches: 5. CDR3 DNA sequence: TGCGCCAGCAGCTTGGCCAGAGGGAGGGACGAGCAGTACTTC. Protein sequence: CASSLARGRDEQYF.

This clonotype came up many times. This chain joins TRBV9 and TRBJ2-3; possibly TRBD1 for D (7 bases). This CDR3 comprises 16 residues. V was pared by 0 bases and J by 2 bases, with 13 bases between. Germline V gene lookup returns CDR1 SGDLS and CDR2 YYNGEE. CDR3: CASSVGAGGNTDTQYF. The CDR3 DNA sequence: TGTGCCAGCAGCGTAGGGGCAGGGGGGAACACAGATACGCAGTATTTT.

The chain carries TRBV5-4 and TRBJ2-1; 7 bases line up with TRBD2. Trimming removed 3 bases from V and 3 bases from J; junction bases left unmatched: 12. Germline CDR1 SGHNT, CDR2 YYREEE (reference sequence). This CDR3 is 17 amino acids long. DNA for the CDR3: TGTGCCAGCAGCTCGCGGGGAGGGGCCCAGGTCTACAATGAGCAGTTCTTC. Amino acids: CASSSRGGAQVYNEQFF.

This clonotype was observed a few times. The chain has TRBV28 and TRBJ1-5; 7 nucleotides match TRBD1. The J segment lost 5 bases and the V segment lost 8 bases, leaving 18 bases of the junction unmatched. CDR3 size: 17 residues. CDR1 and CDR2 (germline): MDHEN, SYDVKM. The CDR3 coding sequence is TGTGCCAGCGTCACGGTCCGGAGACAGGGAAGGGATCAGCCCCAGCATTTT. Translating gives CASVTVRRQGRDQPQHF.

The CDR3 reads CASSRYSLNQPQHF. In DNA form, the CDR3 reads TGTGCCAGTAGTAGGTACAGCTTGAATCAGCCCCAGCATTTT. V usage is TRBV19 and J usage is TRBJ1-5; D call uncertain. Germline lookup yields CDR1 LNHDA and CDR2 SQIVND (reference sequence). The CDR3 is made up of 14 amino acids. V was trimmed by 4 bases and J by 4 bases, leaving 11 bases between them.

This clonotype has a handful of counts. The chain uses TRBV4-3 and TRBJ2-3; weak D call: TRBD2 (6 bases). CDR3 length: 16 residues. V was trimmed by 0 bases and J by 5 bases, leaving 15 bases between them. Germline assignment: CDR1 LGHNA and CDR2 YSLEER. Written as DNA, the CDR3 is TGCGCCAGCAGCCAAGATTGGCAGCTAGCGTTAGATACGCAGTATTTT. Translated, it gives CASSQDWQLALDTQYF.

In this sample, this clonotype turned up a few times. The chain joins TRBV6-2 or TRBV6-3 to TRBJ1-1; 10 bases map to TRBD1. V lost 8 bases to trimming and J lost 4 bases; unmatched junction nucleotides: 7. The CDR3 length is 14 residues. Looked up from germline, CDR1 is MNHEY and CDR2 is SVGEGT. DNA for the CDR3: TGTGCCAGCCGCACCGGGACAGGGGTCACTGAAGCTTTCTTT. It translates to CASRTGTGVTEAFF.

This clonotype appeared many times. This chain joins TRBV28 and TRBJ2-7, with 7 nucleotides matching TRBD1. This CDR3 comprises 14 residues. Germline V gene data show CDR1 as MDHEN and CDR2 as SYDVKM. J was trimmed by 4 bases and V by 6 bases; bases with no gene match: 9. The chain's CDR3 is CASSPTDREYEQYF. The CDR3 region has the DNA TGTGCCAGCAGCCCAACCGACAGGGAATACGAGCAGTACTTC.

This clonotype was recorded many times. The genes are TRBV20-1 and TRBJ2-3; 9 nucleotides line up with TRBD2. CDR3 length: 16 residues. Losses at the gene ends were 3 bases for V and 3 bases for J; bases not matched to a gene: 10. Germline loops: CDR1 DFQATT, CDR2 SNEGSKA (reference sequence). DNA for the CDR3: TGCAGTGCTAGGAACCCGGCGGGAGGGCGGACAGATACGCAGTATTTT. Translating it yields CSARNPAGGRTDTQYF.

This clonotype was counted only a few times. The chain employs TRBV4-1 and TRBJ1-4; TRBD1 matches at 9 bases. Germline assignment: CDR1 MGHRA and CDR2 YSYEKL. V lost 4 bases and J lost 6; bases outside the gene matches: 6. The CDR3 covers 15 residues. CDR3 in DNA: TGCGCCAGCAGCCGCCCGGGACAGGGTCATGAAAAACTGTTTTTT. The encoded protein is CASSRPGQGHEKLFF.

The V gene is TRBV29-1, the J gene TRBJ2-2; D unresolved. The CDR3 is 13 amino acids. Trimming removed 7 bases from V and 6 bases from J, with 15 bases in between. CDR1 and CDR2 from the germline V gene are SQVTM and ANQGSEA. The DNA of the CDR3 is TGCAGCGGCACCTTAAAAAGCCCCGGGGAGCTGTTTTTT. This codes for CSGTLKSPGELFF.

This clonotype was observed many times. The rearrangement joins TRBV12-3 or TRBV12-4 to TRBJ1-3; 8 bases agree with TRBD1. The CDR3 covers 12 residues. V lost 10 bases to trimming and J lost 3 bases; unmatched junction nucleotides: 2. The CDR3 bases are TGTGCCACACAGGGGGATGGAAACACCATATATTTT. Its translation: CATQGDGNTIYF.

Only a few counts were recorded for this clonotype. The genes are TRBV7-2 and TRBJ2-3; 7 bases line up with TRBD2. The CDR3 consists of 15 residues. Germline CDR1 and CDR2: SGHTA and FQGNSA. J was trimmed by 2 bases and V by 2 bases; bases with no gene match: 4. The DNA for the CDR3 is TGTGCCAGCAGCTTACGCGGGAGTGTCACAGATACGCAGTATTTT. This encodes CASSLRGSVTDTQYF.

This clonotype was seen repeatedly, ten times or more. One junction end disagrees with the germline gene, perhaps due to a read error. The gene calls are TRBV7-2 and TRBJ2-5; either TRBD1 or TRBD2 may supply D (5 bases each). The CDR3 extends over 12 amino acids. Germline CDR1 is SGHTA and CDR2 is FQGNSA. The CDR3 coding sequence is TGTGCCAGCACCTTAGGGACAGAGACCCAGTACTTC. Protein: CASTLGTETQYF.